Listed here are 31 T cell receptor beta chains from one sample, sequenced in a study of CD8+ T cells in alopecia areata (dated by TCRdb to between 2017 and 2018). Taken with the paper, the label for time point translates to: 20 to 30 weeks on oral tofacitinib. What the treatment or condition label conveys for this sample: oral pan-JAK inhibitor, 5-10 mg twice daily. Library prep was done by the immunoSEQ multiplex PCR assay. RNA was extracted from all samples and reverse transcribed into cDNA, which served as template for TCR sequencing. This immuneACCESS table, as held by TCRdb, lists in-frame sequences with V and J called but not all clones. Of the missing ones, under half trace to an unresolved V gene in checked studies; the others have no known cause. The sample table lists some 45,000 clones, roughly 89% of them with a count of one. The ten largest account for approximately 19% of the sample.

Sequences were derived from CD8+ T cells sorted from blood, sampled at week 24, from a patient treated with tofacitinib. These receptors were taken from a human donor with alopecia areata.

The chain joins TRBV7-9 to TRBJ2-1; D is unresolved. CDR1 and CDR2 from the germline V gene are SEHNR and FQNEAQ (reference sequence). The CDR3 length is 15 residues. V lost 9 bases to trimming and J lost 4 bases, with 19 bases between them. The CDR3 DNA follows: TGTGCCAGTCTGCCCGAGGCTCCCCGATACAATGAGCAGTTCTTC. It yields the protein CASLPEAPRYNEQFF.

The chain recombines TRBV7-9 with TRBJ2-1, with D uncertain. Between the trimmed V and J ends, which lost 1 base and 0 bases, there was a span of 4 bases. The CDR3 spans 14 residues. Germline V gives CDR1 SEHNR, CDR2 FQNEAQ (reference sequence). CDR3 sequence: CASSLDSSYNEQFF. As DNA, the CDR3 is TGTGCCAGCAGCTTAGACAGCTCCTACAATGAGCAGTTCTTC.

The chain combines TRBV7-8 with TRBJ2-1, with a weak D call TRBD1 (6 bases). V shed 1 base and J shed 2 bases, with 18 bases lying between them. The CDR3 is 18 amino acids. CDR1 SGHVS and CDR2 FQNEAQ come from the germline V gene. In DNA, the CDR3 is TGTGCCAGCAGCTTAGTATCATTGACTTCAGGGGCCTACAATGAGCAGTTCTTC. This gives the protein CASSLVSLTSGAYNEQFF.

V and J are TRBV30 and TRBJ2-5; 12 bases fit TRBD2. The CDR3 is 14 residues long. The V gene end was trimmed by 2 bases and the J gene end by 3 bases; junction bases not matched to a gene: 1. Germline CDR1 is GTSNPN and CDR2 is SVGIG (reference sequence). The CDR3 region is CAWSLAGGKETQYF. The DNA for the CDR3 is TGTGCCTGGAGTCTAGCGGGGGGGAAAGAGACCCAGTACTTC.

J is TRBJ2-1 and V is TRBV9; D not certain. The CDR3 consists of 13 residues. Germline V CDR1 and CDR2: SGDLS, YYNGEE. Trimming shortened V by 4 bases and J by 8 bases, and 13 bases separated the two germline ends. The CDR3 DNA is TGTGCCAGCAGCTTTTGGGGTACGGATGAGCAGTTCTTC. It is translated as CASSFWGTDEQFF.

V and J are TRBV4-1 and TRBJ2-5, with TRBD2 matching 7 bases. The CDR3 is 17 amino acids. V gave up 3 bases and J gave up 3 bases; unmatched junction bases: 13. The germline V gene has CDR1 MGHRA and CDR2 YSYEKL. The CDR3 protein is CASSHRRSGTAKETQYF. The CDR3 DNA sequence: TGCGCCAGCAGCCACCGAAGGAGCGGGACCGCGAAAGAGACCCAGTACTTC.

The V call is TRBV9, the J call TRBJ2-7; 12 nucleotides match TRBD1. This CDR3 region has 15 residues. The trim removed 4 bases at V and 2 bases at J, leaving 4 bases unmatched. Per the germline V gene, CDR1 is SGDLS and CDR2 is YYNGEE. The CDR3: CASSTGTGGTYEQYF. The CDR3 DNA sequence: TGTGCCAGCAGCACCGGGACAGGGGGCACCTACGAGCAGTACTTC.

CDR3 bases: TGTGCCAGCAGTTCCGTAACAGGGATTGGATCCTACGAGCAGTACTTC. It encodes CASSSVTGIGSYEQYF. The chain carries TRBV27 and TRBJ2-7, with a tentative D call TRBD1 (6 bases). The CDR3 has 16 residues. V was shortened by 4 bases and J by 1 base, with 17 bases between the two germline ends. Germline values: CDR1 MNHEY, CDR2 SMNVEV (reference sequence).

The CDR3 loop reads CASSASGGVTQPQHF. The CDR3 DNA sequence: TGTGCCAGCAGCGCATCTGGCGGGGTGACTCAGCCCCAGCATTTT. The chain recombines TRBV6-1 with TRBJ1-5; no definite D call. Trimming shortened V by 6 bases and J by 6 bases, and 18 bases separated the two germline ends. CDR1 and CDR2 (germline): MNHNS, SASEGT. The CDR3 length is 15 residues.

This sequence joins TRBV28 and TRBJ2-1; TRBD1 aligns across 10 bases. The V and J ends lost 4 bases and 8 bases, in that order; junction bases with no gene match: 8. Germline CDR1 MDHEN, CDR2 SYDVKM. The CDR3 contains 15 residues. The CDR3 region is CASSSGTGEDDEQFF. In DNA form, the CDR3 reads TGTGCCAGCAGTTCCGGGACAGGGGAGGACGATGAGCAGTTCTTC.

The chain couples TRBV6-1 to TRBJ2-6, with D uncertain. Trimming removed 3 bases at V and 0 bases at J, with 6 bases between. The CDR3 contains 15 residues. Germline loops: CDR1 MNHNS, CDR2 SASEGT. CDR3 amino acids: CASSEQHSGANVLTF. CDR3 DNA: TGTGCCAGCAGTGAGCAGCACTCTGGGGCCAACGTCCTGACTTTC.

The V gene is TRBV7-9, the J gene TRBJ1-1; TRBD1 matches 7 bases. The CDR3 runs to 15 residues. CDR1 and CDR2 (germline): SEHNR, FQNEAQ (reference sequence). J gave up 6 bases and V 0 bases, and 7 bases lay outside the gene matches. CDR3 DNA: TGTGCCAGCAGCTTAGCGGTGGCCAGGGGGTCTGAAGCTTTCTTT. Amino acids: CASSLAVARGSEAFF.

This clone was observed once. The chain combines TRBV27 with TRBJ2-5, with 10 nucleotides matching TRBD1. Germline values: CDR1 MNHEY, CDR2 SMNVEV (reference sequence). The CDR3 spans 15 residues. J gave up 4 bases and V 6 bases, and 8 bases lay outside the gene matches. In DNA, the CDR3 is TGTGCCAGCAGCAATTTCCGGGACAGGGGAGAGACCCAGTACTTC. Its protein is CASSNFRDRGETQYF.

This chain uses TRBV7-8 with TRBJ2-1, with TRBD2 identical over 10 bases. With 2 bases clipped from V and 2 bases from J, the junction kept 18 bases outside the gene matches. This CDR3 contains 21 residues. Germline CDR1 reads SGHVS; CDR2 reads FQNEAQ. The DNA for the CDR3 is TGTGCCAGCAGCTTAAGGTTTGAGGTGGCTAGCGGGGGTACCGCCTACAATGAGCAGTTCTTC. Translation: CASSLRFEVASGGTAYNEQFF.

A word on this clone: The junction departs from the called germline gene at one end, perhaps through a read error. This rearrangement joins TRBV7-7 to TRBJ2-3, with D unresolved. The CDR3 sequence is 13 residues long. The V gene's germline CDR1 is SSHAT and CDR2 FNYEAQ (reference sequence). CDR3 in DNA: TGTGCTAGCAGTCCGACCGAGACAGATACGCAGTATTTT. Protein: CASSPTETDTQYF.

This chain connects TRBV4-1 to TRBJ2-3, with a tentative D call TRBD1 (5 bases). The CDR3 runs 14 residues. Germline CDR1 reads MGHRA; CDR2 reads YSYEKL. V shed 0 bases and J shed 3 bases, with 7 bases lying between them. CDR3 protein: CASSQETETDTQYF. For the CDR3, the DNA is TGCGCCAGCAGCCAAGAGACAGAGACAGATACGCAGTATTTT.

V is TRBV30 and J is TRBJ2-3, with 11 bases lining up with TRBD2. There are 14 residues in the CDR3. Trimming took 0 bases from V and 6 from J; bases not matched to a gene: 2. CDR1 GTSNPN and CDR2 SVGIG come from the germline V gene (reference sequence). This CDR3 is CAWSVASGRDTQYF. The CDR3 DNA follows: TGTGCCTGGAGTGTGGCTAGCGGGAGGGATACGCAGTATTTT.

The chain has TRBV14 and TRBJ2-7; D gene ambiguous. The CDR3 totals 13 residues. Germline CDR1 is SGHDN and CDR2 is FVKESK. The ends were cut back, 0 bases at V and 4 bases at J, with 7 bases in the middle. CDR3 sequence: CASSQDSWYEQYF. CDR3 nucleotide sequence: TGTGCCAGCAGCCAAGATTCATGGTACGAGCAGTACTTC.

The chain joins TRBV28 to TRBJ2-5; a possible D gene is TRBD2 (5 bases). Germline CDR1 reads MDHEN; CDR2 reads SYDVKM. This CDR3 comprises 14 residues. Between the trimmed V and J ends, which lost 7 bases and 10 bases, there was a span of 22 bases. CDR3 loop: CASKHGEGIRDQYF. The DNA of the CDR3 is TGTGCCAGCAAACATGGAGAGGGAATAAGGGACCAGTACTTC.

This clone was picked up one time. J is TRBJ2-5 and V is TRBV7-9; D perhaps matches TRBD1 (5 bases). The CDR3 totals 16 residues. Germline CDR1 and CDR2: SEHNR and FQNEAQ (reference sequence). Trimming took off 2 bases at V and 5 bases at J, with 18 bases between the two ends. The CDR3 nucleotides are TGTGCCAGCAGCTTACCCTACGGCAGGGTTTGGGAGACCCAGTACTTC. Translated, it gives CASSLPYGRVWETQYF.

The chain combines TRBV29-1 with TRBJ2-7, with D unresolved. Per germline, CDR1 SQVTM and CDR2 ANQGSEA. Between the trimmed V and J ends, which lost 4 bases and 1 base, there was a span of 5 bases. The CDR3 is made up of 11 amino acids. CDR3 sequence (DNA): TGCAGCGTTGTAGTGTCCTACGAGCAGTACTTC. This sequence encodes CSVVVSYEQYF.

The genes are TRBV7-9 and TRBJ2-1, with D unresolved. The CDR3 is made up of 13 amino acids. The V and J ends lost 4 bases and 9 bases respectively, with 13 bases between them. Germline V gives CDR1 SEHNR, CDR2 FQNEAQ (reference sequence). The chain's CDR3 is CASSSEAYLEQFF. Here the CDR3 DNA reads TGTGCCAGCAGCTCAGAAGCCTACCTTGAGCAGTTCTTC.

The gene calls are TRBV30 and TRBJ2-1; D unresolved. CDR3 length: 14 residues. The germline V gene has CDR1 GTSNPN and CDR2 SVGIG (reference sequence). Deletions cut 3 bases from V and 0 bases from J, with 9 bases between. In nucleotides, the CDR3 is TGTGCCTGGAGCCCTTCAATCTCCTACAATGAGCAGTTCTTC. Amino acid sequence: CAWSPSISYNEQFF.

V gene TRBV6-5 combines with J gene TRBJ2-3; the match to TRBD1 covers 9 bases. The CDR3 runs to 14 residues. V lost 6 bases, J lost 6 bases, and 7 bases stayed unmatched. Germline V gives CDR1 MNHEY, CDR2 SVGAGI. The DNA of the CDR3 is TGTGCCAGCAGCGCAGGGACAGGGTCGGATACGCAGTATTTT. Its protein product is CASSAGTGSDTQYF.

This clone occurred once. V is TRBV21-1 and J is TRBJ2-3; the table names TRBD2, a call not compared with the DNA. TRBV21-1 is a documented pseudogene. The length of the CDR3 is 12 residues. The DNA of the CDR3 is TGTGCCAGCAGCAACTTAGCGGTTACGCAGTATTTT. Translating it yields CASSNLAVTQYF.

The chain uses TRBV27 and TRBJ1-5, with D uncertain. Per the germline V gene, CDR1 is MNHEY and CDR2 is SMNVEV (reference sequence). The ends were cut back, 8 bases at V and 3 bases at J, with 11 bases in the middle. The CDR3 consists of 13 residues. Here the CDR3 reads CASANTYNQPQHF. For the CDR3, the DNA is TGTGCCAGCGCTAACACCTACAATCAGCCCCAGCATTTT.

V is TRBV28 and J is TRBJ1-5; possible D gene TRBD1, 6 bases. The V and J ends lost 2 bases and 5 bases respectively, with 16 bases between them. Germline CDR1 and CDR2: MDHEN and SYDVKM. CDR3 size: 16 residues. DNA for the CDR3: TGTGCCAGCAGTTTAGAAGGGGCAGGGGATGATCAGCCCCAGCATTTT. Protein sequence: CASSLEGAGDDQPQHF.

The chain carries TRBV4-3 and TRBJ2-7; the match to TRBD1 covers 7 bases. The germline V gene has CDR1 LGHNA and CDR2 YSLEER. The CDR3 contains 17 residues. The ends lost 1 base at V and 4 bases at J; junction bases unmatched: 13. Here the CDR3 reads CASSQAQIGQVGYEQYF. DNA of the CDR3: TGCGCCAGCAGCCAAGCGCAAATAGGACAGGTTGGGTACGAGCAGTACTTC.

The chain joins TRBV6-6 to TRBJ2-7, with a weak D call TRBD2 (5 bases). V was clipped by 2 bases and J by 0 bases, with 11 bases between them. Germline lookup yields CDR1 MNHNY and CDR2 SVGAGI (reference sequence). This CDR3 has 15 residues. The CDR3 loop is CASSYTGIPSYEQYF. CDR3 DNA: TGTGCCAGCAGTTACACGGGGATCCCCTCCTACGAGCAGTACTTC.

The chain couples TRBV4-1 to TRBJ2-7, with 9 nucleotides matching TRBD1. Trimming at V came to 3 bases and at J to 2 bases, leaving 5 bases not matched to a gene. This CDR3 has 15 amino acids. Per the germline V gene, CDR1 is MGHRA and CDR2 is YSYEKL. CDR3 sequence (DNA): TGCGCCAGCAGCCAGGACAGGGGAGTTACCTACGAGCAGTACTTC. The encoded protein is CASSQDRGVTYEQYF.

The chain joins TRBV4-1 to TRBJ2-3; 11 positions match TRBD2. This CDR3 is built from 19 residues. CDR1 MGHRA and CDR2 YSYEKL come from the germline V gene. V was pared by 0 bases and J by 2 bases, with 10 bases of the junction left unmatched. The CDR3 protein is CASSQDHLTSGEPTDTQYF. The DNA of the CDR3 is TGCGCCAGCAGCCAAGATCACCTGACTAGCGGGGAGCCCACAGATACGCAGTATTTT.